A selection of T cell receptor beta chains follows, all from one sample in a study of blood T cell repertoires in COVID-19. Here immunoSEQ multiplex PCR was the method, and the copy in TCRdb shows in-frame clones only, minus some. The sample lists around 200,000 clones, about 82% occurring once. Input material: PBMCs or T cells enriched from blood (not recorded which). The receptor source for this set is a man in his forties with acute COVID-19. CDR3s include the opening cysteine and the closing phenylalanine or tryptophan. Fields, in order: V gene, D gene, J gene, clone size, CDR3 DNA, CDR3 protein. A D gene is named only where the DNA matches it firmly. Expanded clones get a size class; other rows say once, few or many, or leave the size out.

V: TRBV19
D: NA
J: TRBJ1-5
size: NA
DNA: TGTGCCAGTACCCCGGGGAGGGACACAAATCAGCCCCAGCATTTT
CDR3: CASTPGRDTNQPQHF

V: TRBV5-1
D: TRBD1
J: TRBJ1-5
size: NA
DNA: TGCGCCAGCAGATGGGACAGGGATCAGCCCCAGCATTTT
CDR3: CASRWDRDQPQHF

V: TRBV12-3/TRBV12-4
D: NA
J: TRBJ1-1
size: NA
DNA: TGTGCCAGCAGTTTTTCTACCTTCACTGAAGCTTTCTTT
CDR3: CASSFSTFTEAFF

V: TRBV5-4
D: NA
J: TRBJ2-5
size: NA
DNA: TGTGCCAGCAGTTACACAGGTGAAGAGACCCAGTACTTC
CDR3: CASSYTGEETQYF

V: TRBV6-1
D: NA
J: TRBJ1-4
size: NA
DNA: TGTGCCAGCAGTGAAATGTTCTCCGCAACTAATGAAAAACTGTTTTTT
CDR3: CASSEMFSATNEKLFF

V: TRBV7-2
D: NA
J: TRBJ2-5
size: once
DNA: TGTGCCAGCAGCTTAGCCGCCGGCAGGGGTCAAAAGACCCAGTACTTC
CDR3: CASSLAAGRGQKTQYF

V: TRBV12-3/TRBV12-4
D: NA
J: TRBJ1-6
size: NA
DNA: TGTGCCAGCAGTTCCGGGGGGGTTTCACCCCTCCACTTT
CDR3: CASSSGGVSPLHF

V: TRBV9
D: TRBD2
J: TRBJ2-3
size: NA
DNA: TGTGCCAGCAGCGTAGCCTCAGCGGGAGGCACAGATACGCAGTATTTT
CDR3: CASSVASAGGTDTQYF

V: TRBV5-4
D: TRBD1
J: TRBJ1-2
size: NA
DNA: TGTGCCAGCAGCTTTGCGGACAGGGGGGGTGGCTACACCTTC
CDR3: CASSFADRGGGYTF

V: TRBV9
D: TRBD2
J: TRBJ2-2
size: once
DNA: TGTGCCAGCAGCCCACTGGTTAGCGGGAGTTCCGGGGAGCTGTTTTTT
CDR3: CASSPLVSGSSGELFF

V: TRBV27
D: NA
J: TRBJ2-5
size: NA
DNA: TGTGCCAGCAGTTCCTCAGGGATTGGAGAGACCCAGTACTTC
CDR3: CASSSSGIGETQYF

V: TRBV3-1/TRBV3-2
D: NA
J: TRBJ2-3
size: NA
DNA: TGTGCCAGCAGCCAAGAGGGCAGACCCGATACGCAGTATTTT
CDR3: CASSQEGRPDTQYF

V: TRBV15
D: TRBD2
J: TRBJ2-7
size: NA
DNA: TGTGCCACCAGCCAAACTAGCGGGGTCGAGCAGTACTTC
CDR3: CATSQTSGVEQYF

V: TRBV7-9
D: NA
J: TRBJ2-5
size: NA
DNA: TGTGCCAGCAGCTTAGGGGAGCAGCGGGAGACCCAGTACTTC
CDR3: CASSLGEQRETQYF

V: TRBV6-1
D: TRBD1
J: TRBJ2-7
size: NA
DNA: TGTGCCAGCAGTGATGGGGCGACGGACAGGGACTACGAGCAGTACTTC
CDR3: CASSDGATDRDYEQYF

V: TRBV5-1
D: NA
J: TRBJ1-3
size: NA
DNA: TGCGCCAGCCGCAATCAGGGCGTAAACACCATATATTTT
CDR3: CASRNQGVNTIYF

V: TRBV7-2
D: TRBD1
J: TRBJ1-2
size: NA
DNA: TGTGCCAGCCAGGGCAGGGGGCTGACATGGGGCTACACCTTC
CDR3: CASQGRGLTWGYTF

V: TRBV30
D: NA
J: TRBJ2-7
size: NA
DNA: TGTGCCTCCCGAGTTGTTCATTCCTACGAGCAGTACTTC
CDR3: CASRVVHSYEQYF

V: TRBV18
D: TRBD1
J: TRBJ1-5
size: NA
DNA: TGTGCCAGCTCACTCACAGGGGTAGGGAGCAATCAGCCCCAGCATTTT
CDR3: CASSLTGVGSNQPQHF

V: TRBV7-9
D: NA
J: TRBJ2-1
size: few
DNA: TGTGCCAGCAGCCCCGCGGATGAGCAGTTCTTC
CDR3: CASSPADEQFF

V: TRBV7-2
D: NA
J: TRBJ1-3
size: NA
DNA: TGTGCCAGCAGCACCGAGGTCTCTGGAAACACCATATATTTT
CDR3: CASSTEVSGNTIYF

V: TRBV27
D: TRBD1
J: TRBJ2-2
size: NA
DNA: TGTGCCAGCAGTTTCTTAGGGGGCGCCGGGGAGCTGTTTTTT
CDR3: CASSFLGGAGELFF

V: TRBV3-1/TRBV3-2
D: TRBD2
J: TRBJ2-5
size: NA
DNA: TGTGCCAGCAGCCAAGATCGAGTGGGGACTAGCGGGAGCCGTGGGCAAGAGACCCAGTACTTC
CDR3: CASSQDRVGTSGSRGQETQYF

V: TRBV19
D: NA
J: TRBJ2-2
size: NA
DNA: TGTGCCAGTAGCTATCCCCCCGGGGAGCTGTTTTTT
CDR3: CASSYPPGELFF

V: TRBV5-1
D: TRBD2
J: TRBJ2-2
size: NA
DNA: TGCGCCAGCAGCTCCCCCCTCAGGGAGGGCCTCATCGGGGAGCTGTTTTTT
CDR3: CASSSPLREGLIGELFF

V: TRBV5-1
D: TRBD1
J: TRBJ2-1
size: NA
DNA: TGCGCCAGCTCCCCCGGGACAGGAGCCTACAATGAGCAGTTCTTC
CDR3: CASSPGTGAYNEQFF

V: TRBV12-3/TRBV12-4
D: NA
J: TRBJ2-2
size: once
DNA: TGTGCCAGCAGTTTTAGCCGTAGTGGGGAGCTGTTTTTT
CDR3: CASSFSRSGELFF

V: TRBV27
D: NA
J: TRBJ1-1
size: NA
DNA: TGTGCCAGCAGTTTATTAGGGAGGGAGGCTTTCTTT
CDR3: CASSLLGREAFF

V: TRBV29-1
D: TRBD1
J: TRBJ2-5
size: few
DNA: TGCAGCGCCGGGACAGTAGAGACCCAGTACTTC
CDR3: CSAGTVETQYF

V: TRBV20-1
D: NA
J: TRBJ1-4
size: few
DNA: TGCAGTGCTACTGATCGAAAGCATGAAAAACTGTTTTTT
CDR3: CSATDRKHEKLFF

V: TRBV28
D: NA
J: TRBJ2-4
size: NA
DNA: TGTGCCAGCTTAAGTTCGCGGGCTCTCTCAGTCGTAGCCAAAAACATTCAGTACTTC
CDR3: CASLSSRALSVVAKNIQYF

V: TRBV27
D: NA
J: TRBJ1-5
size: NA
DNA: TGTGCCAGCAGTTTATCTAATGGGGGCTGGCAGCCCCAGCATTTT
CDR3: CASSLSNGGWQPQHF

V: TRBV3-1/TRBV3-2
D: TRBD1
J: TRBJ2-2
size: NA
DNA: TGTGCCAGCACCGGGACAGGGTGGTCCGGCGAGCTGTTTTTT
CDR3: CASTGTGWSGELFF

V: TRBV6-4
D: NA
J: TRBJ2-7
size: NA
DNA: TGTGCCAGCAGACCAATCCTTACCCGGGACTGGAACTACGAGCAGTACTTC
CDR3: CASRPILTRDWNYEQYF

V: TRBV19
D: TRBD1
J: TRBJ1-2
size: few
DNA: TGTGCCAGTAGTACGGGACAGGGGGGCTATGGCTACACCTTC
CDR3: CASSTGQGGYGYTF

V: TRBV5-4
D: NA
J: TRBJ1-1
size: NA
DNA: TGTGCCAGCAGCTTGGGTGACACGAACACTGAAGCTTTCTTT
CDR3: CASSLGDTNTEAFF

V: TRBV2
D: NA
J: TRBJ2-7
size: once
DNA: TGTGCCAGCAGTGAAGTCCTCGGGCAGTACTTC
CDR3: CASSEVLGQYF

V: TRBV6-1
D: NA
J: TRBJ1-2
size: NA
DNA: TGTGCCAGCAGTGAAGCGAGTCGGGGGAGCGGCTACACCTTC
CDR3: CASSEASRGSGYTF

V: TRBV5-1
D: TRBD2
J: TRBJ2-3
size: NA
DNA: TGCGCCAGCAGCATAGGACTAGCGGGAGGCCAGGATACGCAGTATTTT
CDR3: CASSIGLAGGQDTQYF

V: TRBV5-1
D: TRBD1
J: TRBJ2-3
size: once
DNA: TGCGCCAGCAGCGCCGATACAGGGGGAACAGATACGCAGTATTTT
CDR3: CASSADTGGTDTQYF

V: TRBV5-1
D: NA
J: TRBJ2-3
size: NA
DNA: TGCGCCAGCATGGACACCTCGTCGGGTAATACGCAGTATTTT
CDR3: CASMDTSSGNTQYF

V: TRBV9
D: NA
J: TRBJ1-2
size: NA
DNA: TGTGCCAGCAGCGTAGAGGGAGGAAATGGCTACACCTTC
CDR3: CASSVEGGNGYTF

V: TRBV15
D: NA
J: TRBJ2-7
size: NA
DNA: TGTGCCACCAGCAGAGAAGGACAATCCTACGAGCAGTACTTC
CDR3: CATSREGQSYEQYF